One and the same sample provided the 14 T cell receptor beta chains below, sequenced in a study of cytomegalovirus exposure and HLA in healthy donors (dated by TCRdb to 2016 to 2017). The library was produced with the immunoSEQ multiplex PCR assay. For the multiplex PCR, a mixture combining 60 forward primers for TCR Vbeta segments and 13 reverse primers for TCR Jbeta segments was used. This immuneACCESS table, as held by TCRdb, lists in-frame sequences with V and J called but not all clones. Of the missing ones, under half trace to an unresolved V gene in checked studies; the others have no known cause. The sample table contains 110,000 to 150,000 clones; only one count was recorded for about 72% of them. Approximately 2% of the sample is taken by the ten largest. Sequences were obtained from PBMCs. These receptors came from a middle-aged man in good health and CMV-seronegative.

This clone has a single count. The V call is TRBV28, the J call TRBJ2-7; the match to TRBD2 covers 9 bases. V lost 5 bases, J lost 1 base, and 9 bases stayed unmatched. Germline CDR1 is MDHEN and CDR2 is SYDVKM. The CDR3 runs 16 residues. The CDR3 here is CASSDPRSGRSYEQYF. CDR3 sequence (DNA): TGTGCCAGCAGTGATCCACGCAGCGGGAGGTCCTACGAGCAGTACTTC.

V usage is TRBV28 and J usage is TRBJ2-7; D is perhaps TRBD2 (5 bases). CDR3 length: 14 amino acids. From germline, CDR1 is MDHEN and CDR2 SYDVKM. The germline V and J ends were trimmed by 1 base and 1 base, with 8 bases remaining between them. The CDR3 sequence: CASSLSGRSYEQYF. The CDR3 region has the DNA TGTGCCAGCAGTTTATCGGGAAGATCCTACGAGCAGTACTTC.

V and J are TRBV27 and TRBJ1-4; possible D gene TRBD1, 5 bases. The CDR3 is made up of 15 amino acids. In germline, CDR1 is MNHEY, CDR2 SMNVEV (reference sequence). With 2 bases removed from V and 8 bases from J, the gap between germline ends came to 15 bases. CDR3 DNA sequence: TGTGCCAGCAGTTTAGTCAGGGCTGGCTCCGAAAAACTGTTTTTT. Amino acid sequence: CASSLVRAGSEKLFF.

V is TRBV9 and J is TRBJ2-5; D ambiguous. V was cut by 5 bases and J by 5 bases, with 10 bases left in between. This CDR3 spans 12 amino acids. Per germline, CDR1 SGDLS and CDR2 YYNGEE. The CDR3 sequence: CASSRMEETQYF. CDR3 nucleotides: TGTGCCAGCAGTAGGATGGAGGAGACCCAGTACTTC.

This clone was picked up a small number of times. The CDR3 DNA follows: TGTGCCAGTATGGGGGACAGTGTGGGCTCCTACGAGCAGTACTTC. It codes for CASMGDSVGSYEQYF. This chain connects TRBV19 to TRBJ2-7; 7 bases line up with TRBD1. J was trimmed by 0 bases and V by 7 bases; bases with no gene match: 9. Germline CDR1 is LNHDA and CDR2 is SQIVND (reference sequence). The CDR3 contains 15 residues.

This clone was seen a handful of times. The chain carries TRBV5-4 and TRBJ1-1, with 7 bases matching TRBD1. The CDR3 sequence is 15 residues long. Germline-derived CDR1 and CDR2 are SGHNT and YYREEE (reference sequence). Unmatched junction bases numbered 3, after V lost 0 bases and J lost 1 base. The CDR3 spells CASSLGQGRNTEAFF. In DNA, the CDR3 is TGTGCCAGCAGCTTGGGACAGGGTAGGAACACTGAAGCTTTCTTT.

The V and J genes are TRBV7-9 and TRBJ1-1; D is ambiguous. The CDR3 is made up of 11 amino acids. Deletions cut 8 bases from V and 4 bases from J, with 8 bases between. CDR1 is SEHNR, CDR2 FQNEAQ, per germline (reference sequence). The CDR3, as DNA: TGTGCCAGCGGGTCTAGCACTGAAGCTTTCTTT. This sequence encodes CASGSSTEAFF.

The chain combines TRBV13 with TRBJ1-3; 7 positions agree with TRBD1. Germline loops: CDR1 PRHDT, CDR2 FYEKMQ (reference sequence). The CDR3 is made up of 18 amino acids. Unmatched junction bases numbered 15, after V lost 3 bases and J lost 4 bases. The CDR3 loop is CASSFYGYRGLSGNTIYF. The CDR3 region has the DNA TGTGCCAGCAGCTTTTACGGATACAGGGGCTTATCGGGAAACACCATATATTTT.

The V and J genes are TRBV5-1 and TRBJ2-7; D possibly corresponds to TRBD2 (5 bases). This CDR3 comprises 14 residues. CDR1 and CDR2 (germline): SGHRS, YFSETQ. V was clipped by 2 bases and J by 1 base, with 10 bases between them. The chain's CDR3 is CASSLGGHSYEQYF. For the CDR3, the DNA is TGCGCCAGCAGCTTAGGAGGTCATTCCTACGAGCAGTACTTC.

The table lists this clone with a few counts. CDR3: CASSSGYLARGWEQETQYF. In DNA form, the CDR3 reads TGTGCCAGCAGCTCCGGTTATCTAGCGAGGGGTTGGGAGCAAGAGACCCAGTACTTC. The rearrangement uses TRBV5-6 and TRBJ2-5; a possible D gene is TRBD2 (6 bases). The ends were cut back, 3 bases at V and 2 bases at J, with 26 bases in the middle. The CDR3 contains 19 residues. CDR1 SGHDT and CDR2 YYEEEE come from the germline V gene.

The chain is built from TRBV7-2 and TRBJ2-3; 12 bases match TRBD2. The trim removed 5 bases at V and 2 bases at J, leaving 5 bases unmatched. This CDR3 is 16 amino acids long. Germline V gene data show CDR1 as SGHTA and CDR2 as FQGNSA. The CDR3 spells CASSRGLAGLTDTQYF. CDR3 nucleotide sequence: TGTGCCAGCAGCCGAGGACTAGCGGGACTCACAGATACGCAGTATTTT.

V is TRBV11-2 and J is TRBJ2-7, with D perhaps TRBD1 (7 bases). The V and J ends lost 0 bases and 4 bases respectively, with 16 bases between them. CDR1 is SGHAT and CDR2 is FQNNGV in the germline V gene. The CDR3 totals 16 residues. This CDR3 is CASSLDGQGGLYEQYF. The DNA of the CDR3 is TGTGCCAGCAGCTTAGATGGGCAGGGGGGACTTTACGAGCAGTACTTC. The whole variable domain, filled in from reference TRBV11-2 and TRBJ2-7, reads EAGVAQSPRYKIIEKRQSVAFWCNPISGHATLYWYQQILGQGPKLLIQFQNNGVVDDSQLPKDRFSAERLKGVDSTLKIQPAKLEDSAVYLCASSLDGQGGLYEQYFGPGTRLTVT.

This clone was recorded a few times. This CDR3 is CAISQQGVGNTEAFF. The CDR3 coding sequence is TGTGCCATCAGTCAACAGGGGGTAGGGAACACTGAAGCTTTCTTT. This rearrangement joins TRBV10-3 to TRBJ1-1; 8 nucleotides agree with TRBD1. Germline V gene data show CDR1 as ENHRY and CDR2 as SYGVKD. V lost 5 bases and J lost 1; bases outside the gene matches: 6. The CDR3 spans 15 residues.

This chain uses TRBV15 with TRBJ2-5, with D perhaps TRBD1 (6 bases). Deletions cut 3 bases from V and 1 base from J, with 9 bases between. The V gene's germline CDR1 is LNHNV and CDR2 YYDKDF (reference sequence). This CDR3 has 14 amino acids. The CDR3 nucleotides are TGTGCCACCAGCAGGGGACAAACCCAAGAGACCCAGTACTTC. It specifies CATSRGQTQETQYF. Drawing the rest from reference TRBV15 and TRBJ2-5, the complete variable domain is DAMVIQNPRYQVTQFGKPVTLSCSQTLNHNVMYWYQQKSSQAPKLLFHYYDKDFNNEADTPDNFQSRRPNTSFCFLDIRSPGLGDTAMYLCATSRGQTQETQYFGPGTRLLVL.